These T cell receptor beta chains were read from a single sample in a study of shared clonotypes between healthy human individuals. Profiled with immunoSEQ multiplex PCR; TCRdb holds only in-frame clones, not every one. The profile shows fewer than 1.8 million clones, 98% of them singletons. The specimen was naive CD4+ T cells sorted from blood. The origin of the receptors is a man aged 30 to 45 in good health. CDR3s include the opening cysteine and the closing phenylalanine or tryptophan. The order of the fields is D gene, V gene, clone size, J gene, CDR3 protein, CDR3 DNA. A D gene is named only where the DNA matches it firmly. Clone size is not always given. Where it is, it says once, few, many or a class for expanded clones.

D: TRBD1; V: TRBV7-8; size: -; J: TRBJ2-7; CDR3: CASSRLGQRSTEQYF; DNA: TGTGCCAGCAGTAGATTGGGACAGAGATCCACCGAGCAGTACTTC
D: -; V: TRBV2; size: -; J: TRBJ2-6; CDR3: CASSADIPLSSGANVLTF; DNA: TGTGCCAGCAGCGCCGACATCCCTTTAAGCTCTGGGGCCAACGTCCTGACTTTC
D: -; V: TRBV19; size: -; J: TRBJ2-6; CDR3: CASSIEWGRGANVLTF; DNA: TGTGCCAGTAGTATAGAATGGGGGCGTGGGGCCAACGTCCTGACTTTC
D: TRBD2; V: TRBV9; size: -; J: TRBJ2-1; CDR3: CASSYGLAGENEQFF; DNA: TGTGCCAGCAGCTACGGACTAGCGGGAGAGAATGAGCAGTTCTTC
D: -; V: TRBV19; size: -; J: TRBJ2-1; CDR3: CASSIARASNEQFF; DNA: TGTGCCAGTAGTATAGCAAGGGCTAGCAATGAGCAGTTCTTC
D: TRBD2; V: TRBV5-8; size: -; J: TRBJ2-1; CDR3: CASSYVITSSGSSYNEQFF; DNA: TGTGCCAGCAGCTACGTGATAACCTCTAGCGGGAGCTCCTACAATGAGCAGTTCTTC
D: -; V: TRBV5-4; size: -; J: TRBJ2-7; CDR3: CASRSDFGGRFEQYF; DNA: TGTGCCAGCAGGTCTGATTTTGGGGGGCGGTTCGAGCAGTACTTC
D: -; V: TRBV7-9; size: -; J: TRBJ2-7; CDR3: CASSFPGHGDYEQYF; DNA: TGTGCCAGCAGCTTCCCGGGACATGGGGACTACGAGCAGTACTTC
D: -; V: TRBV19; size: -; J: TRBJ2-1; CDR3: CASSNSGTRYNEQFF; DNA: TGTGCCAGTAGCAACTCCGGGACACGTTACAATGAGCAGTTCTTC
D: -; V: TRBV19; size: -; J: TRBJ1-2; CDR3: CASSPHLDTGYTF; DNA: TGTGCCAGTAGTCCTCACCTCGACACTGGCTACACCTTC
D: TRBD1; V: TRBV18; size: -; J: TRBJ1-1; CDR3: CASSSGQVGNTEAFF; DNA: TGTGCCAGCTCATCCGGACAGGTGGGGAACACTGAAGCTTTCTTT
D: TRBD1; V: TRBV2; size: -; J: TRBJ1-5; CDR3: CASTPGPQGGSNQPQHF; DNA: TGTGCCAGCACACCGGGCCCACAGGGGGGGAGCAATCAGCCCCAGCATTTT
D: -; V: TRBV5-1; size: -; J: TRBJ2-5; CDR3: CASSLVRGLQETQYF; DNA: TGCGCCAGCAGCTTGGTTAGGGGCCTCCAAGAGACCCAGTACTTC
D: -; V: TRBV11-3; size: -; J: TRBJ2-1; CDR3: CASSSSEFHEQFF; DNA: TGTGCCAGTTCTAGCAGTGAGTTCCATGAGCAGTTCTTC
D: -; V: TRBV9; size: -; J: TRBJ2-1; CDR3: CASSVPRGGESDEQFF; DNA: TGTGCCAGCAGCGTCCCCAGGGGGGGGGAGAGCGATGAGCAGTTCTTC
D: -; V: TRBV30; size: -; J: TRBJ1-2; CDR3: CAWSVGPGYGYTF; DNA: TGTGCCTGGAGTGTCGGCCCTGGCTATGGCTACACCTTC
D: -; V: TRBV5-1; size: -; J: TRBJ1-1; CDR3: CASSLAPGRSTEAFF; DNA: TGCGCCAGCAGCTTGGCTCCAGGGCGTAGCACTGAAGCTTTCTTT
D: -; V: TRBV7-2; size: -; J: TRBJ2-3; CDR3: CASTLNTDTQYF; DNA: TGTGCCAGCACCCTCAATACCGATACGCAGTATTTT
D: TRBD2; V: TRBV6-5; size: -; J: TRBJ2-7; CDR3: CASSRLAGGGEQYF; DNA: TGTGCCAGCAGCAGACTAGCGGGAGGGGGCGAGCAGTACTTC
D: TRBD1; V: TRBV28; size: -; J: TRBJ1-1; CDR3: CASSPTLNSPGGSEAFF; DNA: TGTGCCAGCAGTCCTACACTAAATAGTCCAGGGGGCTCTGAAGCTTTCTTT
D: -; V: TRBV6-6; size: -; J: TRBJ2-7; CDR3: CASNRLGGGDEQYF; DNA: TGTGCCAGCAATCGGTTGGGGGGCGGAGACGAGCAGTACTTC
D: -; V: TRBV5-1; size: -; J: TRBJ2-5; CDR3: CASSPDPGRDPLKETQYF; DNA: TGCGCCAGCAGCCCTGACCCGGGACGGGACCCTCTAAAAGAGACCCAGTACTTC
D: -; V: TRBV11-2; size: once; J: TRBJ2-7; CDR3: CASSSTRNYEQYF; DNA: TGTGCCAGCAGCTCCACTAGAAACTACGAGCAGTACTTC
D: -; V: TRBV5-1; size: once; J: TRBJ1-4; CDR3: CASSLVGLNEKLFF; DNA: TGCGCCAGCAGCTTGGTCGGCCTAAATGAAAAACTGTTTTTT
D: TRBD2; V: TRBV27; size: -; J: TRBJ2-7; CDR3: CASSLTSGIDYEQYF; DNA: TGTGCCAGCAGTTTGACTAGCGGGATAGACTACGAGCAGTACTTC
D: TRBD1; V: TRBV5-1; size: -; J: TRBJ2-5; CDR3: CASSPGQGAFGYQETQYF; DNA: TGCGCCAGCAGCCCCGGACAGGGGGCGTTTGGGTACCAAGAGACCCAGTACTTC
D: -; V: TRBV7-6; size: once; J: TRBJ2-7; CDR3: CASSPPADGTYEQYF; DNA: TGTGCCAGCAGCCCGCCCGCTGATGGGACCTACGAGCAGTACTTC
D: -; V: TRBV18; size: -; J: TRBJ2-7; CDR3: CASSPRTKLLSSYEQYF; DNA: TGTGCCAGCTCACCTCGGACGAAATTACTAAGCTCCTACGAGCAGTACTTC
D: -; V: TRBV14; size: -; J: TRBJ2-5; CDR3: CASSRNRDQETQYF; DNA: TGTGCCAGCAGCCGAAACAGGGACCAAGAGACCCAGTACTTC
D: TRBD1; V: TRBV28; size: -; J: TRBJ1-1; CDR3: CASSPQGMAFF; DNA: TGTGCCAGCAGCCCACAGGGGATGGCTTTCTTT
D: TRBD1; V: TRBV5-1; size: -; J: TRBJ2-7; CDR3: CASSLAPGQGEYEQYF; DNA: TGCGCCAGCAGCTTGGCTCCGGGACAGGGAGAATACGAGCAGTACTTC
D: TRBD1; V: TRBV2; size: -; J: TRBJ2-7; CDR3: CAGGQGVGEQYF; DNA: TGTGCCGGCGGACAGGGGGTGGGAGAGCAGTACTTC
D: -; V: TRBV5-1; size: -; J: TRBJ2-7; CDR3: CASRYIQGGQVYEQYF; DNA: TGCGCCAGCCGCTACATACAGGGAGGTCAGGTCTACGAGCAGTACTTC
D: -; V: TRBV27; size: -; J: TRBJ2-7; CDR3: CASSFKRIGYEQYF; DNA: TGTGCCAGCAGTTTTAAGAGGATTGGGTACGAGCAGTACTTC
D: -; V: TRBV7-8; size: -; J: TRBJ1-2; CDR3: CASSLATDGYYGYTF; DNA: TGTGCCAGCAGCTTAGCTACGGACGGCTACTATGGCTACACCTTC
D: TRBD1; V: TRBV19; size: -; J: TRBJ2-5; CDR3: CASSMTGVETQYF; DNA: TGTGCCAGTAGTATGACAGGGGTGGAAACCCAGTACTTC
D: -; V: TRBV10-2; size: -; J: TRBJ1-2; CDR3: CASNLGDVGYGYTF; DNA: TGCGCCAGCAATTTAGGGGACGTAGGCTATGGCTACACCTTC
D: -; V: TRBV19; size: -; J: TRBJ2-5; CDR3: CASSPDGARTQYF; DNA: TGTGCCAGTAGTCCGGACGGTGCGAGGACCCAGTACTTC
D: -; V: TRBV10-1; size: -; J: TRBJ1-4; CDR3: CASSVGPEGKLFF; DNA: TGCGCCAGCAGTGTAGGACCCGAGGGAAAACTGTTTTTT
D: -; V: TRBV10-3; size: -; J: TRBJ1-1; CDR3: CAISEHGGVNTEAFF; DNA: TGTGCCATCAGTGAGCACGGGGGGGTCAACACTGAAGCTTTCTTT
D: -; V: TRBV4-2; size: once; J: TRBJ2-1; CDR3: CASSQDLREPGQFF; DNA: TGTGCCAGCAGCCAAGATCTTCGAGAGCCAGGGCAGTTCTTC